The present T cell receptor beta chain was sequenced within a study of OX40 agonist ivuxolimab in advanced cancers. CDR3 size: 17 residues. V trimming: 4 bases; J trimming: 3 bases; junction bases outside the gene matches: 12. Germline values: CDR1 MDHEN, CDR2 SYDVKM. Generated by immunoSEQ multiplex PCR, the TCRdb table keeps only in-frame clones and is missing some. The profile shows about 61,000 clones, over 80% of them singletons. This TCR was recovered from an adult with an advanced solid tumor such as melanoma, head and neck, liver or kidney cancer. The chain recombines TRBV28 with TRBJ2-3; 8 bases are a match to TRBD2. The sequences come from CD4+ or CD8+ T cells sorted from blood, collected in a trial of the OX40 agonist ivuxolimab. The CDR3 sequence: CASSSPGGLGGTDTQYF. The DNA for the CDR3 is TGTGCCAGCAGTTCCCCGGGGGGGCTGGGTGGTACAGATACGCAGTATTTT.